This T cell receptor (beta chain) was obtained from a study of T cell repertoires in cytomegalovirus infection. The CDR3 consists of 18 residues. Germline values: CDR1 KGHDR, CDR2 SFDVKD. Trimming cost V 2 bases and J 0 bases; bases outside gene matches: 7. On this clonotype: Antigen specificity is unknown.

Using its own MiXCR run on the reads, TCRdb lists one record per CDR3 protein. The sample contains just under 500,000 distinct CDR3 sequences, roughly a third of which appear only once. Study findings and constraints: CMV carriers having the relevant HLA were flagged by cumulative public TCR beta family frequency.

Material: cultured PBMCs, obtained from culture after CMV antigen stimulation. The sequence was obtained from a human donor in good health (CMV status not recorded). Some clones in this sample may be carry-over from other donors' samples. This rearrangement joins TRBV24-1 to TRBJ2-1; 9 bases align to TRBD1. The CDR3 bases are TGTGCCACCAGTGATTCTCACAGGGGGCTCCCCTCCTACAATGAGCAGTTCTTC. Encoded protein: CATSDSHRGLPSYNEQFF.